Included here is one TCR beta chain sequence, with context. The target antigen is unknown. A second PCR of about 7 to 12 cycles used a sample-barcoded 5' primer and a J-beta primer mix. A template-switch adaptor containing 12 random nucleotides labeled each cDNA molecule. One entry per CDR3 protein, called by TCRdb with MiXCR from the 5' RACE reads. The data show some 880,000 distinct CDR3 sequences, with 30% to 45% seen just once and 10% to 15% held by the top ten. This sample was taken from a study of blood T cells in healthy people across ages. Study-level points and caveats: Diversity estimated from one million T cells was considered an underestimate. Aged donors had fewer naive CD4+ cells and lower diversity than long-lived donors.

Isolation yielded PBMCs, at least 7 million per sample, in every case. Trimming left V 2 bases short and J 3 bases short, with 18 bases between. This CDR3 contains 17 residues. The J gene is TRBJ2-3, the V gene TRBV12-3 or TRBV12-4, with a tentative D call TRBD1 (6 bases). The TCR was taken from a young man in good health. The sample taken for sequencing was blood. The CDR3 DNA sequence: TGTGCCAGCAGTTTATTTCACTCGAGTGGGACAACAGATACGCAGTATTTT. This translates into CASSLFHSSGTTDTQYF.